The 5 T cell receptor beta chains in this list originate from one sample, sequenced in a study of stem cell transplantation in POMP-related autoinflammatory disease. Profiling relied on immunoSEQ multiplex PCR, and the TCRdb table lists in-frame clones only, not all of them. The table lists approximately 30,000 clones, approximately 86% of them singletons, with approximately 0.72% in the top ten. The sequencing used CD4+ T cells from PBMCs, collected before stem cell transplantation. The receptor source for this set is a human donor with POMP-related autoinflammation and immune dysregulation (PRAID).

The rearrangement links TRBV4-1 to TRBJ2-1, with D maybe TRBD2 (6 bases). The CDR3 loop spans 13 amino acids. CDR1 MGHRA and CDR2 YSYEKL come from the germline V gene. V was shortened by 1 base and J by 6 bases, with 7 bases between the two germline ends. The CDR3 here is CASSQASANEQFF. CDR3 nucleotide sequence: TGCGCCAGCAGCCAAGCTAGCGCCAATGAGCAGTTCTTC.

This clone was seen only once. The chain is built from TRBV11-2 and TRBJ2-4, with 9 bases fitting TRBD1. Germline V gene sequence: CDR1 SGHAT, CDR2 FQNNGV. V trimming: 2 bases; J trimming: 1 base; junction bases outside the gene matches: 6. The CDR3 sequence is 17 residues long. The CDR3 sequence: CASSLHRGLRAKNIQYF. In DNA, the CDR3 is TGTGCCAGCAGCTTACACAGGGGGCTTCGGGCCAAAAACATTCAGTACTTC.

V and J are TRBV28 and TRBJ1-2, with D tentatively TRBD1 (5 bases). The CDR3 has 15 residues. The germline V and J ends were trimmed by 1 base and 2 bases, with 11 bases remaining between them. Germline lookup yields CDR1 MDHEN and CDR2 SYDVKM. The CDR3 DNA reads as TGTGCCAGCAGTTTATATCGGGGGGTAAACTATGGCTACACCTTC. Residues: CASSLYRGVNYGYTF.

The chain couples TRBV11-2 to TRBJ1-2; D is uncertain. Trimming cost V 5 bases and J 2 bases, with 9 bases left between them. Germline-derived CDR1 and CDR2 are SGHAT and FQNNGV. This CDR3 is 13 amino acids long. The CDR3, as DNA: TGTGCCAGCAGCAAGGACGGCAACTATGGCTACACCTTC. It is translated as CASSKDGNYGYTF.

The rearrangement joins TRBV15 to TRBJ2-5; D unclear. Trimming shortened V by 0 bases and J by 0 bases, and 5 bases separated the two germline ends. CDR3 length equals 14 residues. CDR1 and CDR2 from the germline V gene are LNHNV and YYDKDF (reference sequence). The CDR3 sequence is CATSRDGYQETQYF. Here the CDR3 DNA reads TGTGCCACCAGCAGAGACGGGTACCAAGAGACCCAGTACTTC.